Listed below are T cell receptor beta chains from one sample, sequenced in a study of T-cell memory formation after mild COVID-19. TCRdb reprocessed the 5' RACE reads with MiXCR, giving one entry per CDR3 protein. The sample has around 400,000 distinct CDR3 sequences, 20% to 25% seen once. Sequenced input: PBMCs or a T cell subset sorted from them (not recorded which). The receptors were gathered from an adult woman who had mild COVID-19 (a few samples of this study predate the infection). Cell type and time point are not known. The conserved cysteine and the conserved F or W are not part of the CDR3 here. Clone size is stated in some rows and not others, as once, few, many or a class when expanded.

abundance | j_gene | v_gene | CDR3aa
NA | TRBJ2-7 | TRBV20-1 | SARGGTSGIEQY
few | TRBJ1-6 | TRBV20-1 | SAKRRVGGGDSPLH
NA | TRBJ2-5 | TRBV7-2 | ASSGGLAGVGTQY
NA | TRBJ2-3 | TRBV4-1 | ASGSGVNTDTQY
many | TRBJ1-5 | TRBV2 | AMGHLYDSNQPQH
many | TRBJ2-3 | TRBV7-6 | ASSLGAGTDTQY
NA | TRBJ2-1 | TRBV6-5 | ASSPQHPSSYNEQF
NA | TRBJ1-2 | TRBV5-1 | ASSFDRGNGYT
few | TRBJ1-1 | TRBV29-1 | SVGTVSEAF
NA | TRBJ2-7 | TRBV18 | ASSPPGQGVREQY
few | TRBJ2-1 | TRBV6-2/TRBV6-3 | ASSYSVSGIGF
NA | TRBJ2-7 | TRBV20-1 | SAEGGGDYEQY
few | TRBJ2-7 | TRBV7-6 | ASSLADTFSSYEQY
NA | TRBJ2-7 | TRBV7-6 | ASSLVAGQSSYEQY
NA | TRBJ2-7 | TRBV7-9 | ASSLGTGETYEQY
NA | TRBJ2-2 | TRBV6-2/TRBV6-3 | ASRPQAGELF
NA | TRBJ2-7 | TRBV30 | AWSLTYEQY
NA | TRBJ1-5 | TRBV6-6 | ASSYQGIGNQPQH
NA | TRBJ2-5 | TRBV12-3/TRBV12-4 | ASSESGTTQY
few | TRBJ2-1 | TRBV7-8 | ASSLRVWGSEQF
NA | TRBJ2-5 | TRBV15 | ATSRDQSNQETQY
NA | TRBJ2-5 | TRBV20-1 | SARTSGISETQY
few | TRBJ1-1 | TRBV2 | ASRERWNLDTEAF
few | TRBJ2-1 | TRBV9 | ASSRRQGYNEQF
NA | TRBJ1-1 | TRBV6-5 | ASSYSIVRNTEAF
NA | TRBJ2-1 | TRBV12-3/TRBV12-4 | ASSLGAGGVDEQF
NA | TRBJ1-2 | TRBV2 | ASTAGGGYT
NA | TRBJ1-4 | TRBV12-3/TRBV12-4 | ASSLGSNEKLF
NA | TRBJ2-2 | TRBV9 | ASSVGGGPIGTGELF
NA | TRBJ2-5 | TRBV4-3 | ASSQEVAGPGETQY
NA | TRBJ1-2 | TRBV9 | ASSADGASNYGYT
few | TRBJ2-7 | TRBV7-9 | ASSPTGQNYEQY
few | TRBJ1-1 | TRBV15 | ATSRENQGTEAF
few | TRBJ1-1 | TRBV5-1 | ASSLAVQNTEAF
NA | TRBJ1-2 | TRBV3-1 | ASSQGTLGYT
NA | TRBJ2-5 | TRBV6-2/TRBV6-3 | ASSYAQLAGAKETQY
few | TRBJ2-1 | TRBV15 | ATSRDSLEGAVEQF
NA | TRBJ1-1 | TRBV7-9 | ASSPPGQGRDLNTEAF
NA | TRBJ1-6 | TRBV25-1 | ASSARTGENSPLH
few | TRBJ2-1 | TRBV30 | AWRRIIAHEQF
NA | TRBJ2-7 | TRBV29-1 | SGDRENGEQY
many | TRBJ2-1 | TRBV7-2 | ASSYSGTSSYNEQF
NA | TRBJ2-5 | TRBV9 | ASSKISTRLETQY
few | TRBJ2-6 | TRBV30 | AWSGSRTSGRAGANVLT
NA | TRBJ2-3 | TRBV6-2/TRBV6-3 | ASRSSAGSVGDTQY
few | TRBJ1-2 | TRBV10-2 | ASSGWALTGNYGYT
NA | TRBJ1-2 | TRBV7-9 | ASSHTAGQRSYGYT
NA | TRBJ2-1 | TRBV5-1 | ASSLAGDNEQF
few | TRBJ1-1 | TRBV7-2 | ASSRPTGGRNEAF
NA | TRBJ2-7 | TRBV12-3/TRBV12-4 | ASSSGLAWEQY
NA | TRBJ1-3 | TRBV12-3/TRBV12-4 | ASSFTTAGNTIY
NA | TRBJ1-1 | TRBV10-2 | ASSEGGLAF
few | TRBJ2-7 | TRBV28 | ASSRPGTGAYEQY
NA | TRBJ2-3 | TRBV24-1 | ATSDRTGQGRLGDTQY
NA | TRBJ1-1 | TRBV29-1 | SAATGWQTEAF